This T cell receptor (beta chain) derives from a study of T cell repertoires in cytomegalovirus infection. For this clonotype: Sequence at one end of the junction differs from germline and may be a read error.

The CDR3 covers 15 residues. From germline, CDR1 is MGHRA and CDR2 YSYEKL. TCRdb reprocessed the reads with MiXCR, giving one entry per CDR3 protein. The repertoire holds 450,000 to 600,000 distinct CDR3 sequences, with around 10% as singletons. The sample was PBMCs. The V and J genes are TRBV4-1 and TRBJ2-7; D assignment may be TRBD1 or TRBD2 (5 bases each). This sequence was found in a human donor in good health (CMV status not recorded). Some clones in this sample may be carry-over from other donors' samples. The CDR3 reads CASSQGDAISHEQYF. In DNA, the CDR3 is TGCGCCAGCAGCCAAGGGGACGCAATCTCCCACGAGCAGTACTTC.